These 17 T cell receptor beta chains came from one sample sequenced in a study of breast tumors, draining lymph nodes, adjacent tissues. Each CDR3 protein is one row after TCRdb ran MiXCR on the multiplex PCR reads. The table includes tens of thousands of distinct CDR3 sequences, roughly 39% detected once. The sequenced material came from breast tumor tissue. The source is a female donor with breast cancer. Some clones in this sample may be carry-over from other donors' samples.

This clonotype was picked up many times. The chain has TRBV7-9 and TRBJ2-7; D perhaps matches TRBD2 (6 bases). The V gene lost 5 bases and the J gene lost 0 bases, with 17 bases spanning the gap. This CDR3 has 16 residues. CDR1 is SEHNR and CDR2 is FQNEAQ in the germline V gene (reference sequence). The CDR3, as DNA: TGTGCCAGCAGCCCAAGCCGGGACTCGAGCTCCTACGAGCAGTACTTC. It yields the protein CASSPSRDSSSYEQYF.

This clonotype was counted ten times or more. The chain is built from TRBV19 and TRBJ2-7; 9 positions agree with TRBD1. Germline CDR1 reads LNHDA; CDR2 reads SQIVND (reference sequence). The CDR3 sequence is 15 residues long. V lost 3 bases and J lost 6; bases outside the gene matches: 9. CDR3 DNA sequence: TGTGCCAGTAGTATGGGGCGGGGACAGGGCTCCGAGCAGTACTTC. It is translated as CASSMGRGQGSEQYF.

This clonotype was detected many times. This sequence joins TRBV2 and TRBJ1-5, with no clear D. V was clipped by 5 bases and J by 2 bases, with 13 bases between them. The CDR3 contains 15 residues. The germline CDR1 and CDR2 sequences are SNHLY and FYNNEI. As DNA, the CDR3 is TGTGCCAGCAGTCGTGACGGGCGGCGCAATCAGCCCCAGCATTTT. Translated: CASSRDGRRNQPQHF.

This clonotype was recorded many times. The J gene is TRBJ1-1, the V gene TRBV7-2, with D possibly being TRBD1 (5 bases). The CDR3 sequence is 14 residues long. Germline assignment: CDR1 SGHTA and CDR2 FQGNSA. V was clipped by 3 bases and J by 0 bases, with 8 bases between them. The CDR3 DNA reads TGTGCCAGCAGCTTCGACAGAATGAACACTGAAGCTTTCTTT. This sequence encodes CASSFDRMNTEAFF.

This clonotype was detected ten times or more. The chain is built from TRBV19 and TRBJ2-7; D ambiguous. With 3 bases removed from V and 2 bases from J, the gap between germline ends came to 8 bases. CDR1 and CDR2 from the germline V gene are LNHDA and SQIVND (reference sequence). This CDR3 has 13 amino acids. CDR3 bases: TGTGCCAGTAGTATCAACAGTGCCTACGAGCAGTACTTC. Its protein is CASSINSAYEQYF.

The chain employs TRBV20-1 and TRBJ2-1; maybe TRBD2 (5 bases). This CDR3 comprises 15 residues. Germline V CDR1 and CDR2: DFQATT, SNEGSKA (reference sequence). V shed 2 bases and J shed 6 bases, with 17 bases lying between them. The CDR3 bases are TGCAGTGCTAGATCTCGGGATAAGCCCTTCAATGAGCAGTTCTTC. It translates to CSARSRDKPFNEQFF.

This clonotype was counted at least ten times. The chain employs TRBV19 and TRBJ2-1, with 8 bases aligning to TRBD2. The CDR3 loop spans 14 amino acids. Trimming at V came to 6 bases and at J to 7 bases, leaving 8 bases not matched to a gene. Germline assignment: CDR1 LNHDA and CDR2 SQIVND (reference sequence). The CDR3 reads CASRTGTSVNEQFF. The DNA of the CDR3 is TGTGCCAGTAGGACCGGGACTAGTGTTAATGAGCAGTTCTTC.

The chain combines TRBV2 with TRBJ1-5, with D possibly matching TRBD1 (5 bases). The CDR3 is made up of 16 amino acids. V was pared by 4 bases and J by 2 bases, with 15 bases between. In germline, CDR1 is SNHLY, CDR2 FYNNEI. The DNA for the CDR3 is TGTGCCAGCAGTGCTCAAGACCCGGGGGGCAATCAGCCCCAGCATTTT. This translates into CASSAQDPGGNQPQHF.

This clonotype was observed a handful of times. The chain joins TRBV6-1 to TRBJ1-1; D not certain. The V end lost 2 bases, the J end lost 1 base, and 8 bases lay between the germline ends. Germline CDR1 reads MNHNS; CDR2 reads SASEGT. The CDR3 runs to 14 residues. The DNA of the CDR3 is TGTGCCAGCAGTGAATTTAAGGAGAACACTGAAGCTTTCTTT. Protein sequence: CASSEFKENTEAFF.

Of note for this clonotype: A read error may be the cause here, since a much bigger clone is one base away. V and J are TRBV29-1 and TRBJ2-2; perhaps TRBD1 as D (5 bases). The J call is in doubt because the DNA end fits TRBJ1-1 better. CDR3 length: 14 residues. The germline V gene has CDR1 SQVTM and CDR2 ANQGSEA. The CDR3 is CSAVIGLADTGAFF. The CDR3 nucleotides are TGCAGCGCCGTCATCGGACTGGCGGACACTGGAGCTTTCTTT.

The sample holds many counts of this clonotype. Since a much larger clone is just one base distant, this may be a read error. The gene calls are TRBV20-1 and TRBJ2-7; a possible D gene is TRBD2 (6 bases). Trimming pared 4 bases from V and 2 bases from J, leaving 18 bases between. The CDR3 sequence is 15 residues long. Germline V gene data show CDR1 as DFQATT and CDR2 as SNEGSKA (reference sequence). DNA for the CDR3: TGCAGTGCTATAAATGACCGGCGGGGAGCCTACGAGCAGTACTTC. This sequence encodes CSAINDRRGAYEQYF.

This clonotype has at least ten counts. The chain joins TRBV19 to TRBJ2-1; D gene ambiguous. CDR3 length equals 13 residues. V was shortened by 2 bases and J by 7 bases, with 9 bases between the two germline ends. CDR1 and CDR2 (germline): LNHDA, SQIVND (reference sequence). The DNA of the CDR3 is TGTGCCAGTAGTATAAGGCCCAGAAATGAGCAGTTCTTC. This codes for CASSIRPRNEQFF.

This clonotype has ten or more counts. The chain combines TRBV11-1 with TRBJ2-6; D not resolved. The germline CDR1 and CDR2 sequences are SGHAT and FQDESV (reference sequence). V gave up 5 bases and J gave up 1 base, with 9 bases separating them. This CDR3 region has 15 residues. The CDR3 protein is CASSRALSGANVLTF. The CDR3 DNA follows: TGTGCCAGCAGCCGAGCGCTATCTGGGGCCAACGTCCTGACTTTC. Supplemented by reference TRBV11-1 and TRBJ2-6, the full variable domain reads EAEVAQSPRYKITEKSQAVAFWCDPISGHATLYWYRQILGQGPELLVQFQDESVVDDSQLPKDRFSAERLKGVDSTLKIQPAELGDSAMYLCASSRALSGANVLTFGAGSRLTVL.

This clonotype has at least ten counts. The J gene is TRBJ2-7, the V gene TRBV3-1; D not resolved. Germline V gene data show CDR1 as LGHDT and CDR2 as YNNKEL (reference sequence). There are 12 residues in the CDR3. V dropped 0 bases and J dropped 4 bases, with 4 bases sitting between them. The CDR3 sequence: CASSQDEYEQYF. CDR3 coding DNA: TGTGCCAGCAGCCAAGATGAGTACGAGCAGTACTTC.

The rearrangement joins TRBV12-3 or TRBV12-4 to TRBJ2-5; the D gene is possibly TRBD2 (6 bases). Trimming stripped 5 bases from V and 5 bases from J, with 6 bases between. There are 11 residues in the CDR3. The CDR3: CASSGGETQYF. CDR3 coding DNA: TGTGCCAGCAGTGGAGGGGAGACCCAGTACTTC.

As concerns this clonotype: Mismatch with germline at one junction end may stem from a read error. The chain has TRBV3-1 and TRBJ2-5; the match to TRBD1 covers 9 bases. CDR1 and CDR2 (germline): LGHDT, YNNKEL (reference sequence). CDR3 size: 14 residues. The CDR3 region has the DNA TGCGCCAGCAGCCGACAGGGGGGAGCGGAGACCCAGTACTTC. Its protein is CASSRQGGAETQYF.

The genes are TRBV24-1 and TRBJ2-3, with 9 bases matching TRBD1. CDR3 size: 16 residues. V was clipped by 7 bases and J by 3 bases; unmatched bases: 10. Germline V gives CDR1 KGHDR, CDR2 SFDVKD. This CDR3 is CATSASGTGTTDTQYF. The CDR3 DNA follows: TGTGCCACCAGCGCCTCCGGGACAGGGACTACAGATACGCAGTATTTT.